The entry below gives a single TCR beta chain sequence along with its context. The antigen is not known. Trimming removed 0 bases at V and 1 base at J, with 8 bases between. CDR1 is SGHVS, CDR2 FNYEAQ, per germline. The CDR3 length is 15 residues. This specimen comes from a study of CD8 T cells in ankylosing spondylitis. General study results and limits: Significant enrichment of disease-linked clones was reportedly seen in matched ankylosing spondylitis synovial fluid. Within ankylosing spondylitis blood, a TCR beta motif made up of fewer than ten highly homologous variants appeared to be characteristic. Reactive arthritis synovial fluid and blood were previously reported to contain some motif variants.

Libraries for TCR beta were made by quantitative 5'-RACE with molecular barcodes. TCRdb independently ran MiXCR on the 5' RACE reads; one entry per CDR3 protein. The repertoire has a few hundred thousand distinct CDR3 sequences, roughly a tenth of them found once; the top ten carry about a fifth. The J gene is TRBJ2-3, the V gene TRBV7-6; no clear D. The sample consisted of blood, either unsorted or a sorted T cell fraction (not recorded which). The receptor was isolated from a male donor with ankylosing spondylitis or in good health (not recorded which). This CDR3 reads CASSLAPGGTDTQYF. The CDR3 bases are TGTGCCAGCAGCTTAGCTCCGGGCGGCACAGATACGCAGTATTTT.